The 8 T cell receptor beta chains in this list originate from one sample, sequenced in a study of shared clonotypes between healthy human individuals. TCRdb's table, derived via immunoSEQ multiplex PCR, lists solely in-frame clones and lacks some. The sample carries 600,000 to 700,000 clones, around 73% recorded once. Sample: memory CD4+ T cells sorted from blood. The subset here: CD45RA-negative fraction. These receptors came from a woman under 40 in good health.

About this clone: Other DNA sequences of this sample code for an identical CDR3. J is TRBJ1-4 and V is TRBV7-9; tentative D call: TRBD1 (6 bases). V was pared by 5 bases and J by 7 bases, with 14 bases between. Germline V gene sequence: CDR1 SEHNR, CDR2 FQNEAQ (reference sequence). The CDR3 loop spans 14 amino acids. In DNA form, the CDR3 reads TGTGCCAGCAGCCTTCGGGGGGCAGGTGAAAAACTGTTTTTT. Protein: CASSLRGAGEKLFF.

The rearrangement links TRBV29-1 to TRBJ2-1; TRBD2 matches 11 bases. The length of the CDR3 is 15 residues. The J segment lost 5 bases and the V segment lost 5 bases, leaving 8 bases of the junction unmatched. The germline V gene has CDR1 SQVTM and CDR2 ANQGSEA. The CDR3: CSVRRLAGINNEQFF. The CDR3, as DNA: TGCAGCGTTCGTCGACTAGCGGGAATCAACAATGAGCAGTTCTTC.

The gene calls are TRBV10-3 and TRBJ1-5; D call uncertain. Trimming left V 4 bases short and J 1 base short, with 11 bases between. The CDR3 spans 15 residues. Per germline, CDR1 ENHRY and CDR2 SYGVKD. The CDR3 sequence: CAISVRVMSNQPQHF. Written as DNA, the CDR3 is TGTGCCATCAGTGTAAGGGTGATGAGCAATCAGCCCCAGCATTTT.

This clone was detected only once. The chain combines TRBV27 with TRBJ2-7; 8 bases line up with TRBD1. Germline loops: CDR1 MNHEY, CDR2 SMNVEV (reference sequence). CDR3 length: 16 amino acids. V was clipped by 3 bases and J by 2 bases; unmatched bases: 9. Here the CDR3 reads CASSFDRGQVAYEQYF. The CDR3 DNA reads as TGTGCCAGCAGTTTCGATAGGGGACAGGTTGCCTACGAGCAGTACTTC.

This rearrangement joins TRBV30 to TRBJ2-6; no clear D gene. Per germline, CDR1 GTSNPN and CDR2 SVGIG (reference sequence). Deletions cut 0 bases from V and 0 bases from J, with 9 bases between. The CDR3 contains 16 residues. The DNA for the CDR3 is TGTGCCTGGAGTGTAGGTGGAATCTCTGGGGCCAACGTCCTGACTTTC. Protein sequence: CAWSVGGISGANVLTF.

Comment on this clone: Other DNA variants within this sample encode the same CDR3. V and J are TRBV19 and TRBJ2-5; 13 positions match TRBD2. Germline V gene sequence: CDR1 LNHDA, CDR2 SQIVND (reference sequence). Unmatched junction bases numbered 3, after V lost 3 bases and J lost 5 bases. The CDR3 contains 15 residues. The CDR3 nucleotides are TGTGCCAGTAGTATCGCACTAGCGGGAGGGGAGACCCAGTACTTC. This sequence encodes CASSIALAGGETQYF.

The chain uses TRBV7-9 and TRBJ2-2; the D gene is possibly TRBD1 (6 bases). The CDR3 sequence is 16 residues long. Germline CDR1 reads SEHNR; CDR2 reads FQNEAQ (reference sequence). The ends were cut back, 7 bases at V and 0 bases at J, with 15 bases in the middle. CDR3 sequence (DNA): TGTGCCAGCAACATAGCCCGGACAGCGAACACCGGGGAGCTGTTTTTT. Protein sequence: CASNIARTANTGELFF.

This clone was observed a handful of times. The rearrangement links TRBV19 to TRBJ1-1, with D possibly being TRBD1 (6 bases). Trimming stripped 5 bases from V and 4 bases from J, with 8 bases between. The germline V gene has CDR1 LNHDA and CDR2 SQIVND (reference sequence). This CDR3 has 12 amino acids. CDR3 residues: CASSEGVTEAFF. The CDR3 bases are TGTGCCAGTAGTGAGGGGGTCACTGAAGCTTTCTTT. Based on the CDR3 plus reference TRBV19 and TRBJ1-1, the full variable domain is DGGITQSPKYLFRKEGQNVTLSCEQNLNHDAMYWYRQDPGQGLRLIYYSQIVNDFQKGDIAEGYSVSREKKESFPLTVTSAQKNPTAFYLCASSEGVTEAFFGQGTRLTVV.